The rows below give T cell receptor beta chains drawn from one sample of a study of T-cell reconstitution after alpha-beta-depleted transplantation in children. TCRdb recomputed calls from the PCR reads with MiXCR, one row per CDR3 protein. The sample consists of 700,000 to 950,000 distinct CDR3 sequences, roughly 16% of them appearing once. The sequencing here drew on PBMCs, mostly from graft donor cells, taken 360 days after TCRalphabeta/CD19-depleted stem cell transplant. Receptor source: a male patient under 18 who had a stem cell transplant for acute lymphoblastic leukemia, so the T cells may come from the graft donor. CDR3s include the opening cysteine and the closing phenylalanine or tryptophan. Each record gives: J gene, V gene, clone size, D gene, CDR3 DNA, CDR3 protein. D genes are given only for firm matches. Size tells how often a clone was seen (once, few, many) or the class of an expanded clone, and some rows leave it out.

J: TRBJ2-1; V: TRBV20-1; size: few; D: TRBD2; DNA: TGCAGTGCTAGAGGAATGACTAGCGGTCTCTACAATGAGCAGTTCTTC; CDR3: CSARGMTSGLYNEQFF
J: TRBJ1-1; V: TRBV4-2; size: -; D: -; DNA: TGTGCCAGCAGAAGGGGGGGCGACACTGAAGCTTTCTTT; CDR3: CASRRGGDTEAFF
J: TRBJ2-2; V: TRBV4-1; size: many; D: -; DNA: TGCGCCGCGGGGCCACAAAACACCGGGGAGCTGTTTTTT; CDR3: CAAGPQNTGELFF
J: TRBJ2-1; V: TRBV7-2; size: many; D: TRBD2; DNA: TGTGCCAGCAGCTCCCGTGCGGGAGTCAGCAATGAGCAGTTCTTC; CDR3: CASSSRAGVSNEQFF
J: TRBJ2-1; V: TRBV9; size: few; D: -; DNA: TGTGCCAGCAGCGTAGAGGGCCTTGCCAATGAGCAGTTCTTC; CDR3: CASSVEGLANEQFF
J: TRBJ2-6; V: TRBV12-5; size: -; D: -; DNA: TGTGCTAGTGGCGAGGTAGCGGTTTTCTCTCTGGGGACCAACGTCCTGACTTTC; CDR3: CASGEVAVFSLGTNVLTF
J: TRBJ1-1; V: TRBV6-5; size: few; D: -; DNA: TGTGCCAGCAGTTACCAATTCGGGGGAAGTCGCACTGAAGCTTTCTTT; CDR3: CASSYQFGGSRTEAFF
J: TRBJ2-1; V: TRBV12-3/TRBV12-4; size: few; D: -; DNA: TGTGCCAGCAGTTTAAAGGGCTCCTACAATGAGCAGTTCTTC; CDR3: CASSLKGSYNEQFF
J: TRBJ1-1; V: TRBV5-1; size: -; D: -; DNA: TGCGCCAGCAGCCCGAGACAGAGCTTTAAAACTTTCTTT; CDR3: CASSPRQSFKTFF
J: TRBJ2-7; V: TRBV20-1; size: -; D: TRBD1; DNA: TGCAGTGCTAGACCGACAGGGTACGAGCAGTACTTC; CDR3: CSARPTGYEQYF
J: TRBJ2-7; V: TRBV4-2; size: once; D: -; DNA: TGTGCCAGCAGTCAGCTTTCTGGGCTCTCCTACGAGCAGTACTTC; CDR3: CASSQLSGLSYEQYF
J: TRBJ2-7; V: TRBV29-1; size: -; D: TRBD2; DNA: TGCAGCGTTGAAAAGGGGACTAGCGGGGACTCCTACGAGCAGTACTTC; CDR3: CSVEKGTSGDSYEQYF
J: TRBJ2-3; V: TRBV5-5; size: few; D: TRBD2; DNA: TGTGCCAGCAGCTATGGACTAGCGGGAGTTTCAGATACGCAGTATTTT; CDR3: CASSYGLAGVSDTQYF
J: TRBJ2-3; V: TRBV20-1; size: -; D: -; DNA: TGCAGTGCCAAGAGGACAGATACGCAGTATTTT; CDR3: CSAKRTDTQYF
J: TRBJ2-3; V: TRBV12-3/TRBV12-4; size: -; D: TRBD2; DNA: TGTGCCAGCAGGACAGCGGGAGCCCAAGATACGCAGTATTTT; CDR3: CASRTAGAQDTQYF
J: TRBJ2-7; V: TRBV10-3; size: -; D: TRBD1; DNA: TGTGCCATCAGTGTTCTACAGGGGTACGAGCAGTACTTC; CDR3: CAISVLQGYEQYF
J: TRBJ2-3; V: TRBV12-3/TRBV12-4; size: -; D: TRBD1; DNA: TGTGCCAGCAGTTCCCTCAGACAGGGGCTCACAGATACGCAGTATTTT; CDR3: CASSSLRQGLTDTQYF
J: TRBJ2-1; V: TRBV20-1; size: few; D: TRBD2; DNA: TGCAGTGCTAGGGCTAGGGGACTAGCGGCCCCCTGGTGGAATGAGCAGTTCTTC; CDR3: CSARARGLAAPWWNEQFF
J: TRBJ2-3; V: TRBV9; size: few; D: TRBD2; DNA: TGTGCCAGCAGCGTAGTGGGGGAGGGAGGCACAGATACGCAGTATTTT; CDR3: CASSVVGEGGTDTQYF
J: TRBJ2-1; V: TRBV11-2; size: few; D: TRBD2; DNA: TGTGCCAGCAGCTTAGAGGAGCGGGGAACGAACAATGAGCAGTTCTTC; CDR3: CASSLEERGTNNEQFF
J: TRBJ2-1; V: TRBV6-2/TRBV6-3; size: few; D: -; DNA: TGTGCCAGCAGTTACCGGTGGTCCTCCTACAATGAGCAGTTCTTC; CDR3: CASSYRWSSYNEQFF
J: TRBJ2-7; V: TRBV10-1; size: -; D: -; DNA: TGCGCCAGCAGTTTCCACCCAGGAGCAGAACAGTACTTC; CDR3: CASSFHPGAEQYF
J: TRBJ2-5; V: TRBV7-3; size: -; D: -; DNA: TGTGCCAGCAGCGACCGGTCCAGGGGTATGGATGGGACCCAGTACTTC; CDR3: CASSDRSRGMDGTQYF
J: TRBJ2-3; V: TRBV29-1; size: -; D: TRBD1; DNA: TGCAGCGGACAGGGGGGATCAGATACGCAGTATTTT; CDR3: CSGQGGSDTQYF
J: TRBJ1-2; V: TRBV20-1; size: few; D: TRBD1; DNA: TGCAGTGCTGTACCAGGACAGGTTCTTAACTATGGCTACACCTTC; CDR3: CSAVPGQVLNYGYTF
J: TRBJ1-4; V: TRBV20-1; size: -; D: TRBD1; DNA: TGCAGTGCTTTGGACAGGGAGAGGGAAAAACTGTTTTTT; CDR3: CSALDREREKLFF
J: TRBJ2-6; V: TRBV9; size: few; D: -; DNA: TGTGCCAGCACCGAGGTCCCTGGGGCCAACGTCCTGACTTTC; CDR3: CASTEVPGANVLTF
J: TRBJ2-7; V: TRBV20-1; size: few; D: -; DNA: TGCAGTGCTAACAAGGGGGCTAGCGGCCACTACGAGCAGTACTTC; CDR3: CSANKGASGHYEQYF
J: TRBJ2-7; V: TRBV21-1; size: few; D: -; DNA: TGTGCCAGCAGCCCGTGGGGACTAGCGGGAGGCGAGCAGTACTTC; CDR3: CASSPWGLAGGEQYF
J: TRBJ2-7; V: TRBV6-5; size: few; D: TRBD2; DNA: TGTGCCAGCAGTTACTCGATCGGGAGGGTGGTGTACGAGCAGTACTTC; CDR3: CASSYSIGRVVYEQYF
J: TRBJ2-3; V: TRBV7-3; size: -; D: -; DNA: TGTGCCAGCAGCGTTATGCACAGCACAGATACGCAGTATTTT; CDR3: CASSVMHSTDTQYF
J: TRBJ2-1; V: TRBV5-1; size: -; D: -; DNA: TGCGCCAGCAGCTTGAGGTCCGCGGTCAACTCCTACAATGAGCAGTTCTTC; CDR3: CASSLRSAVNSYNEQFF
J: TRBJ2-2; V: TRBV4-1; size: many; D: TRBD2; DNA: TGCGCCAGCAGGCCATGGGGGGGAGCGAACACCGGGGAGCTGTTTTTT; CDR3: CASRPWGGANTGELFF
J: TRBJ2-6; V: TRBV4-2; size: few; D: -; DNA: TGTGCCAGCAGCCTACTCCCTCTAAAGACAGTCTCCCTGGCCAACGTCCTGACTTTC; CDR3: CASSLLPLKTVSLANVLTF
J: TRBJ2-7; V: TRBV24-1; size: -; D: -; DNA: TGTGCCCACCACCACCACGAGCAGTACTTC; CDR3: CAHHHHEQYF
J: TRBJ2-1; V: TRBV29-1; size: few; D: -; DNA: TGCAGCGTTGCCCCAGCCCGTGGGCAGTTCTTC; CDR3: CSVAPARGQFF
J: TRBJ2-7; V: TRBV20-1; size: -; D: -; DNA: TGCAGTGCTAGCGGGAGCCCCAACGAGCAGTACTTC; CDR3: CSASGSPNEQYF
J: TRBJ2-1; V: TRBV7-9; size: -; D: TRBD2; DNA: TGTGCCAGCAGCTTGCGGGAGGGCCAATACAATGAGCAGTTCTTC; CDR3: CASSLREGQYNEQFF
J: TRBJ2-7; V: TRBV11-2; size: -; D: TRBD2; DNA: TGTGCCAGCAGCCCGCGGGGGACTAGCTTGGGCGACGAGCAGTACTTC; CDR3: CASSPRGTSLGDEQYF
J: TRBJ2-7; V: TRBV20-1; size: few; D: TRBD2; DNA: TGCAGTGCCCGACTAGCGGGGGGCCCTACGTCGTCCTACGAGCAGTACTTC; CDR3: CSARLAGGPTSSYEQYF
J: TRBJ1-1; V: TRBV7-9; size: many; D: TRBD1; DNA: TGTGCCAGCAGCTCCGGTGTTGCAGGGGGCAAAAACACTGAAGCTTTCTTT; CDR3: CASSSGVAGGKNTEAFF
J: TRBJ2-7; V: TRBV15; size: few; D: TRBD1; DNA: TGTGCCACCGGGACAGTCAGCTCCTACGAGCAGTACTTC; CDR3: CATGTVSSYEQYF